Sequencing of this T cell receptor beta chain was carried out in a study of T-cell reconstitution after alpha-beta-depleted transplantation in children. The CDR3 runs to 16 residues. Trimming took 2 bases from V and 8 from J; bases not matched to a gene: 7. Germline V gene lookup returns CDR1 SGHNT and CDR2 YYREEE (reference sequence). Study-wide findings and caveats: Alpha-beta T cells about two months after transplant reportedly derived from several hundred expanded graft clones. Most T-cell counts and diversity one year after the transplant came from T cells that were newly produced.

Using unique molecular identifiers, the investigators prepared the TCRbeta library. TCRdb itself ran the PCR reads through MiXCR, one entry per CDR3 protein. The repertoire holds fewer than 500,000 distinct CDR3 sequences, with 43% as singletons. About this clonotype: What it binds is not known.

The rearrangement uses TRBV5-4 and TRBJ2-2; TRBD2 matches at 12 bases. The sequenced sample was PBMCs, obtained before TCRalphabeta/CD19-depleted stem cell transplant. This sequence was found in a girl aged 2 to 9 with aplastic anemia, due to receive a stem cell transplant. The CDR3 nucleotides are TGTGCCAGCAGCTTCGGACTAGCGGGAAGGGCTGGGGAGCTGTTTTTT. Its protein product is CASSFGLAGRAGELFF.